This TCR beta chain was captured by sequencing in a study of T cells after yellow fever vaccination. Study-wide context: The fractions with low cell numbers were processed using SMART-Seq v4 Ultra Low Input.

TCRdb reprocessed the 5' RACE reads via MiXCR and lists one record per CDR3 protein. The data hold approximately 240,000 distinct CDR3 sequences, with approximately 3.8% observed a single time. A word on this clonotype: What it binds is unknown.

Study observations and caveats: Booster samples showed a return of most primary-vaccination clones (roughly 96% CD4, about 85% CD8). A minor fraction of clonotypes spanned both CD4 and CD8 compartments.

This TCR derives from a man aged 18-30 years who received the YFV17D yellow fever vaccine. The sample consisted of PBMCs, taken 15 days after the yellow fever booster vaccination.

CDR3: CASSPLGYNQPQHF. CDR3 nucleotide sequence: TGTGCCAGCAGCCCCCTGGGGTACAATCAGCCCCAGCATTTT. V gene TRBV14 combines with J gene TRBJ1-5; no firm D call. Trimming cost V 4 bases and J 3 bases, with 10 bases left between them. Per the germline V gene, CDR1 is SGHDN and CDR2 is FVKESK. This CDR3 contains 14 residues.